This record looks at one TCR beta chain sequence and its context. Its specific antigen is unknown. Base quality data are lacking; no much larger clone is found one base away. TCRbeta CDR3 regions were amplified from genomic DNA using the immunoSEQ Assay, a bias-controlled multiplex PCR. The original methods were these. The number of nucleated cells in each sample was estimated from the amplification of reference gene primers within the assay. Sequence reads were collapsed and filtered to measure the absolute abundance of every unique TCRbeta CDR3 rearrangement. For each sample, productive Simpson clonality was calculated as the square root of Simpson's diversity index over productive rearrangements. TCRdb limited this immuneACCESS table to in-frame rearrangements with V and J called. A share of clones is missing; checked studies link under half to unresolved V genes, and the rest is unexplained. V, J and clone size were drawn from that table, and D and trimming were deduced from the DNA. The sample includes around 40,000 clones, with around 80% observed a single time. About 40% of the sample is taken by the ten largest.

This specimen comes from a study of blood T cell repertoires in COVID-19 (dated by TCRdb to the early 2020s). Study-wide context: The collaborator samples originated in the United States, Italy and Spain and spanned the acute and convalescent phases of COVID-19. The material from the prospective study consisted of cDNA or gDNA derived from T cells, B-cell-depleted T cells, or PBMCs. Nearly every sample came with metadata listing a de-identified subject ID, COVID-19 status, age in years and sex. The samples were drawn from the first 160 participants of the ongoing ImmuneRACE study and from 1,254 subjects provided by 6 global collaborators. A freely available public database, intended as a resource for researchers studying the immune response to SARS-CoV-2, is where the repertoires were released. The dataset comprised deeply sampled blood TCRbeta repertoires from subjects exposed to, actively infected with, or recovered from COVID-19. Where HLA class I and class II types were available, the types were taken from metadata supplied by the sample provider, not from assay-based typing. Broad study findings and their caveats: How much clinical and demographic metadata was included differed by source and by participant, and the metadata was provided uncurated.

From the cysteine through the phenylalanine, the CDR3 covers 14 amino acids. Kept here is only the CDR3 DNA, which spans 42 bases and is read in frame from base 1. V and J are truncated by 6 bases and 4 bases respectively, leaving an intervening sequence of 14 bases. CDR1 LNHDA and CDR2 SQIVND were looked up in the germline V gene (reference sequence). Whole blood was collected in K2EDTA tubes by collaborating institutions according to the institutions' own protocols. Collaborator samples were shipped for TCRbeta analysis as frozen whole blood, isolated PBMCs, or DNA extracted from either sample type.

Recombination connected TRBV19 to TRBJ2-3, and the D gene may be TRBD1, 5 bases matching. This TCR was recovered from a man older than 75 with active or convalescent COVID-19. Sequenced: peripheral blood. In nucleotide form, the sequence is TGTGCCAGTAGATACTCCCCCAGGGCAGATACGCAGTATTTT. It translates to CASRYSPRADTQYF.